This T cell receptor (beta chain) was sequenced for a study of blood T cells in healthy people across ages. The study, taken as a whole, reports: CMV status of donors was unknown, possibly confounding expanded clonotype changes. Roughly linearly, TCR beta diversity per million T cells fell as age increased.

This CDR3 has 16 residues. Germline V CDR1 and CDR2: SGHRS, YFSETQ. V lost 0 bases and J lost 7; bases outside the gene matches: 9. The second PCR ran about 6 to 11 cycles with a sample-barcoded 5' primer and J-beta primers. All samples gave at least 2.5 million CDR3-containing paired-end reads. A single record per CDR3 protein comes from TCRdb applying MiXCR to the 5' RACE reads. The table has about 670,000 distinct CDR3 sequences, more than 45% seen once. This clonotype was seen more than once but under ten times. Its antigen remains unidentified. Isolation recovered at least 6 million PBMCs from every sample.

The genes are TRBV5-1 and TRBJ2-7; 11 bases map to TRBD2. The sample was blood. The receptor comes from a woman older than 75 in good health. The CDR3 reads CASSLVGSGRAREQYF. The DNA of the CDR3 is TGCGCCAGCAGCTTGGTGGGTAGCGGGAGGGCAAGGGAGCAGTACTTC.